This is a list of T cell receptor beta chains from one sample in a study of T cells in Graves' hyperthyroidism and ophthalmopathy. TCRdb fed the multiplex PCR reads into MiXCR, producing one record per CDR3 protein. This table holds some 720,000 distinct CDR3 sequences, 16% found once. What was sequenced was blood. The receptors here all came from a man between 18 and 35 years old with Graves' hyperthyroidism. The CDR3 runs from the conserved cysteine through the conserved F or W. The order of the fields is J gene, V gene, CDR3 length, D gene, clone size, CDR3 protein, CDR3 DNA. The D gene is left open where the match is weak. The listing skips clone size in some rows; elsewhere it reads once, few, many or a size class.

TRBJ1-6	TRBV7-2	15	TRBD1	few	CASSLRTGGNSPLHF	TGTGCCAGCAGCTTGAGAACAGGGGGTAATTCACCCCTCCACTTT
TRBJ1-1	TRBV10-3	15	TRBD1	-	CAISERTGRNTEAFF	TGTGCCATCAGTGAGAGGACAGGGCGAAACACTGAAGCTTTCTTT
TRBJ2-5	TRBV24-1	13	-	many	CATSEVWSETQYF	TGTGCCACCAGTGAAGTATGGTCAGAGACCCAGTACTTC
TRBJ1-2	TRBV6-2/TRBV6-3	14	TRBD1	-	CASSATGVVYGYTF	TGTGCCAGCAGTGCCACAGGGGTGGTCTATGGCTACACCTTC
TRBJ1-5	TRBV19	12	-	many	CASRYSNQPQHF	TGTGCCAGTCGTTATAGCAATCAGCCCCAGCATTTT
TRBJ1-2	TRBV20-1	14	-	-	CSARRGGSHYEGTF	TGCAGTGCCCGAAGGGGGGGCAGCCACTACGAGGGGACCTTC
TRBJ1-5	TRBV10-2	12	-	few	CATSPGSQPQHF	TGCGCCACCTCTCCAGGGAGTCAGCCCCAGCATTTT
TRBJ2-3	TRBV7-3	15	TRBD2	-	CASSLRGRAEDTQYF	TGTGCCAGCAGCTTACGCGGGAGGGCCGAAGATACGCAGTATTTT
TRBJ2-1	TRBV28	13	TRBD2	many	CASKAGTYNEQFF	TGTGCCAGCAAAGCGGGAACCTACAATGAGCAGTTCTTC
TRBJ1-1	TRBV11-1	13	-	few	CASSLYSSTEAFF	TGTGCCAGCAGCCTCTATTCTAGCACTGAAGCTTTCTTT
TRBJ1-6	TRBV28	12	-	many	CASSFNNSPLHF	TGTGCCAGCAGTTTTAATAATTCACCCCTCCACTTT
TRBJ2-7	TRBV28	14	TRBD1	many	CASSPGTGIHEQYF	TGTGCCAGCAGCCCTGGGACAGGGATCCACGAGCAGTACTTC
TRBJ2-7	TRBV6-2/TRBV6-3	11	-	-	CASSPLWEQYF	TGTGCCAGCAGTCCCCTTTGGGAGCAGTACTTC
TRBJ2-5	TRBV29-1	15	TRBD2	many	CSVGLYSREEETQYF	TGCAGCGTTGGACTCTACTCGCGGGAGGAAGAGACCCAGTACTTC
TRBJ1-1	TRBV28	12	-	many	CASGYGRTEAFF	TGTGCCAGCGGCTACGGAAGAACTGAAGCTTTCTTT
TRBJ2-3	TRBV19	14	TRBD1	many	CASKRQGNSDTQYF	TGTGCCAGTAAGAGACAGGGAAATTCAGATACGCAGTATTTT
TRBJ1-5	TRBV19	14	-	-	CASTTGTEFGPQHF	TGTGCCAGTACCACTGGCACGGAATTCGGGCCCCAGCATTTT
TRBJ2-3	TRBV10-3	14	-	few	CAISTRGNTDTQYF	TGTGCCATCAGCACGCGGGGAAACACAGATACGCAGTATTTT
TRBJ2-1	TRBV6-2/TRBV6-3	12	-	many	CASSSRLSQQFF	TGTGCCAGCAGTTCTCGACTTTCACAGCAGTTCTTC
TRBJ1-6	TRBV20-1	14	-	few	CSAIHPGDRSPLHF	TGCAGTGCCATCCATCCGGGTGATCGGTCACCCCTCCACTTT
TRBJ2-7	TRBV6-1	14	TRBD1	many	CASTRDRGWGEQYF	TGTGCCAGCACTCGAGACAGGGGTTGGGGCGAGCAGTACTTC
TRBJ2-7	TRBV6-1	12	-	-	CASTGQRYEQYF	TGTGCCAGCACCGGACAGCGCTACGAGCAGTACTTC